These T cell receptor beta chains were read from a single sample in a study of human T cells and chemical hapten exposure. TCRdb re-called the RACE reads through MiXCR, storing one row per CDR3 protein. Here the sample spans 30,000 to 40,000 distinct CDR3 sequences, about 12% being singletons. The sequencing here drew on whole blood, taken in connection with sensitization to the hapten diphenylcyclopropenone (DPC). These receptor sequences come from a woman between 40 and 55 years old with alopecia areata. Some clones in this sample may be carry-over from other donors' samples. Both conserved end residues are part of each CDR3. Expanded clones get a size class; other rows say once, few or many, or leave the size out.

v_call: TRBV11-2
clone_size: .
cdr3_aa: CASSLGNQGTTFF

v_call: TRBV20-1
clone_size: many
cdr3_aa: CSALEGNTGELFF

v_call: TRBV10-3
clone_size: many
cdr3_aa: CAISVGQISGNTIYF

v_call: TRBV27
clone_size: many
cdr3_aa: CASHDSSYEQYF

v_call: TRBV6-2/TRBV6-3
clone_size: .
cdr3_aa: CASSPDRGKQPQHF

v_call: TRBV6-6
clone_size: few
cdr3_aa: CASKQRGVTEAFF

v_call: TRBV3-1
clone_size: .
cdr3_aa: CASSLADGPNSPLHF

v_call: TRBV28
clone_size: .
cdr3_aa: CASSPRVRGGSDTQYF

v_call: TRBV29-1
clone_size: .
cdr3_aa: CSVAGTSGGQETQYF

v_call: TRBV7-6
clone_size: many
cdr3_aa: CAPRPGELFF

v_call: TRBV29-1
clone_size: .
cdr3_aa: CSVKAGNQPQHF

v_call: TRBV28
clone_size: few
cdr3_aa: CASSSPDSKYNEQFF

v_call: TRBV28
clone_size: .
cdr3_aa: CASSLFGETQYF

v_call: TRBV21-1
clone_size: many
cdr3_aa: CASMLGLGFGYTF

v_call: TRBV18
clone_size: few
cdr3_aa: CASSLRTSGGNNEQFF

v_call: TRBV6-5
clone_size: few
cdr3_aa: CASSRGPGQGITEAFF

v_call: TRBV20-1
clone_size: many
cdr3_aa: CSATGLAYNEQFF

v_call: TRBV21-1
clone_size: .
cdr3_aa: CASTPPVQDPYNEQFF

v_call: TRBV2
clone_size: few
cdr3_aa: CASSETNNEQFF

v_call: TRBV18
clone_size: .
cdr3_aa: CASSSLDEQYF

v_call: TRBV5-1
clone_size: .
cdr3_aa: CASCKRELPDTQYF

v_call: TRBV29-1
clone_size: few
cdr3_aa: CSVDGVETQYF

v_call: TRBV10-3
clone_size: many
cdr3_aa: CAISETVQGTEAFF

v_call: TRBV29-1
clone_size: .
cdr3_aa: CSVGEAAYEQYF

v_call: TRBV4-1
clone_size: few
cdr3_aa: CASSQFPSPYNEQFF

v_call: TRBV10-3
clone_size: .
cdr3_aa: CAISESGGSTDTQYF

v_call: TRBV7-6
clone_size: few
cdr3_aa: CASSLEGQGLYGYTF

v_call: TRBV29-1
clone_size: few
cdr3_aa: CSVVVWETQYF

v_call: TRBV5-1
clone_size: many
cdr3_aa: CASSPNYNEQFF

v_call: TRBV3-1
clone_size: many
cdr3_aa: CASSQGSSGQYNEQFF

v_call: TRBV30
clone_size: few
cdr3_aa: CAWETLIGAEQYF

v_call: TRBV28
clone_size: .
cdr3_aa: CARYDRGANEQFF

v_call: TRBV28
clone_size: many
cdr3_aa: CASSLAGYGYTF

v_call: TRBV9
clone_size: .
cdr3_aa: CASSVGQGLNSPLHF

v_call: TRBV7-2
clone_size: many
cdr3_aa: CASSLNAGYGYTF

v_call: TRBV20-1
clone_size: .
cdr3_aa: CSAREDILNEKLFF

v_call: TRBV27
clone_size: .
cdr3_aa: CASSFAGGREETQYF

v_call: TRBV9
clone_size: many
cdr3_aa: CASSGGGGEKLFF

v_call: TRBV5-6
clone_size: few
cdr3_aa: CASSPPGLAGSDTQYF

v_call: TRBV28
clone_size: many
cdr3_aa: CASSAPGQGYEQYF

v_call: TRBV7-6
clone_size: many
cdr3_aa: CASSPTPGLAGGIRWTDTQYF

v_call: TRBV11-1
clone_size: many
cdr3_aa: CASTPRLGRQGGIQYEQFF

v_call: TRBV6-5
clone_size: few
cdr3_aa: CASSPRRTGESYEQYF

v_call: TRBV6-2/TRBV6-3
clone_size: many
cdr3_aa: CASRQVGEQPQHF